A selection of T cell receptor beta chains follows, all from one sample in a study of breast tumors, draining lymph nodes, adjacent tissues. In TCRdb, the multiplex PCR reads were re-called with MiXCR into one record per CDR3 protein. The sample has about 31,000 distinct CDR3 sequences; approximately 63% are singletons. Sequencing used breast tumor tissue. The receptors shown here come from a female donor with breast cancer. Some clones in this sample may be carry-over from other donors' samples. CDR3s include the opening cysteine and the closing phenylalanine or tryptophan. The order of the fields is clone size, D gene, V gene, CDR3 length, J gene, CDR3 protein, CDR3 DNA. D genes are given only for firm matches. The size of a clone is reported for some rows only, either as once, few or many, or as a class for expanded clones.

medium-sized	.	TRBV12-3/TRBV12-4	15	TRBJ1-6	CASRKGSSYNSPLHF	TGTGCCAGCAGGAAGGGTAGCTCCTATAATTCACCCCTCCACTTT
medium-sized	.	TRBV12-2	16	TRBJ2-5	CASRPQGPRLQETQYF	TGTGCAAGTCGGCCACAGGGGCCCCGTCTTCAAGAGACCCAGTACTTC
.	TRBD2	TRBV5-1	16	TRBJ2-3	CASSLAVGGSTDTQYF	TGCGCCAGCAGCTTGGCGGTCGGGGGGAGCACAGATACGCAGTATTTT
.	.	TRBV20-1	13	TRBJ1-4	CSALDRRNEKLFF	TGCAGTGCTCTGGACAGACGTAATGAAAAACTGTTTTTT
.	.	TRBV2	11	TRBJ2-7	CASIGPYEQYF	TGTGCCAGCATTGGGCCCTACGAGCAGTACTTC
many	TRBD2	TRBV5-1	14	TRBJ2-7	CASSLLGGTYEQYF	TGCGCCAGCAGCTTGTTGGGAGGGACCTACGAGCAGTACTTC
medium-sized	.	TRBV15	17	TRBJ1-2	CATSRDRTASKDYGYTF	TGTGCCACCAGCAGAGACCGGACAGCTAGCAAAGACTATGGCTACACCTTC
.	TRBD1	TRBV11-3	16	TRBJ1-6	CASSHRDRESPSPLHF	TGTGCCAGCAGCCACCGGGACAGGGAGAGTCCCTCACCCCTCCACTTT
.	.	TRBV12-3/TRBV12-4	12	TRBJ1-6	CASSSSLRPLHF	TGTGCCAGCAGTTCGTCCCTTAGACCCCTCCACTTT
.	.	TRBV7-9	15	TRBJ1-4	CASRSLDLYNEKLFF	TGTGCCAGCAGAAGTTTAGACTTATATAATGAAAAACTGTTTTTT